A selection of T cell receptor beta chains follows, all from one sample in a study of T cell responses to AZD1222 COVID-19 vaccine. The data were produced by immunoSEQ multiplex PCR, yet TCRdb's version contains in-frame clones alone and is incomplete. The sample consists of some 120,000 clones, approximately 83% of them appearing once. This material consisted of peripheral blood, taken on day 0 of AZD1222 vaccination. The receptors were gathered from an adult in good health. Each CDR3 is given with its conserved first and last residue. A D gene is named only where the DNA matches it firmly. Some rows have no size entry. The others give once, few or many, or a class for an expanded clone.

j_call v_call cdr3_length clone_size d_call cdr3_aa cdr3_nt
TRBJ2-2 TRBV18 13 - - CASSPPQAGELFF TGTGCCAGCTCACCACCTCAGGCCGGGGAGCTGTTTTTT
TRBJ2-1 TRBV7-3 15 - TRBD2 CASSLAGGYYNEQFF TGTGCCAGCAGCTTAGCGGGAGGTTACTACAATGAGCAGTTCTTC
TRBJ1-1 TRBV6-4 12 - - CASSDGGLEAFF TGTGCCAGCAGTGATGGCGGTCTTGAAGCTTTCTTT
TRBJ2-2 TRBV3-1/TRBV3-2 13 once - CASIKSVGGELFF TGTGCCAGCATTAAGAGTGTCGGCGGGGAGCTGTTTTTT
TRBJ2-5 TRBV4-3 17 - TRBD2 CASSQDAWGRAGETQYF TGCGCCAGCAGCCAAGATGCTTGGGGGAGGGCGGGTGAGACCCAGTACTTC
TRBJ1-3 TRBV3-1/TRBV3-2 15 few TRBD1 CASSQTRDSGDTIYF TGTGCCAGCAGCCAAACTCGGGACAGCGGGGACACCATATATTTT
TRBJ2-3 TRBV5-1 16 - TRBD2 CASSLDAGGQSDTQYF TGCGCCAGCAGCTTGGACGCGGGGGGGCAATCAGATACGCAGTATTTT
TRBJ1-1 TRBV7-2 12 once - CASSSWGAEAFF TGTGCCAGCAGCTCGTGGGGGGCTGAAGCTTTCTTT
TRBJ1-1 TRBV7-9 15 - TRBD1 CASSSRQGGDTEAFF TGTGCCAGCAGCTCCAGACAGGGAGGCGACACTGAAGCTTTCTTT
TRBJ1-5 TRBV7-2 13 - TRBD1 CASRRQGNQPQHF TGTGCCAGCAGGAGACAGGGTAATCAGCCCCAGCATTTT
TRBJ2-7 TRBV5-5 11 - - CASSLEYEQYF TGTGCCAGCAGCTTGGAGTACGAGCAGTACTTC
TRBJ2-2 TRBV6-5 16 - - CASSYRAEINTGELFF TGTGCCAGCAGTTACAGGGCCGAGATTAACACCGGGGAGCTGTTTTTT
TRBJ1-1 TRBV7-8 18 few - CASSPKRRGLQRVTEAFF TGTGCCAGCAGCCCAAAGCGTCGGGGCTTACAGAGGGTCACTGAAGCTTTCTTT
TRBJ1-1 TRBV6-5 12 - - CASSRRQTEAFF TGTGCCAGCAGCCGGAGGCAGACTGAAGCTTTCTTT
TRBJ1-1 TRBV11-2 14 - TRBD1 CASSRQGGFVEAFF TGTGCCAGCAGCCGACAGGGAGGGTTCGTTGAAGCTTTCTTT
TRBJ2-3 TRBV19 15 - - CASSIDVASTDTQYF TGTGCCAGTAGTATAGATGTGGCTAGCACAGATACGCAGTATTTT
TRBJ1-4 TRBV6-5 15 - - CASTLFGGANEKLFF TGTGCCAGCACCCTTTTTGGGGGAGCTAATGAAAAACTGTTTTTT
TRBJ1-1 TRBV19 12 few - CASSLTNTEAFF TGTGCCAGTAGTCTTACAAACACTGAAGCTTTCTTT
TRBJ1-5 TRBV19 15 - TRBD1 CASSSPDRVYQPQHF TGTGCCAGTAGTTCCCCGGACAGGGTGTATCAGCCCCAGCATTTT
TRBJ1-6 TRBV6-5 13 - - CASIGQPNSPLHF TGTGCCAGCATTGGGCAGCCTAATTCACCCCTCCACTTT
TRBJ1-3 TRBV9 15 - - CASSVLQSSGNTIYF TGTGCCAGCAGCGTCCTACAGAGCTCTGGAAACACCATATATTTT
TRBJ1-5 TRBV7-9 16 - TRBD1 CASSLEQGRSNQPQHF TGTGCCAGCAGCTTAGAACAGGGGCGAAGCAATCAGCCCCAGCATTTT
TRBJ2-3 TRBV7-8 15 - - CASSKEGMGTDTQYF TGTGCCAGCAGTAAGGAGGGAATGGGCACAGATACGCAGTATTTT
TRBJ1-1 TRBV7-9 13 few - CASSLTGNTEAFF TGTGCCAGCAGCTTGACGGGGAACACTGAAGCTTTCTTT